This T cell receptor (beta chain) came from a study of technical replicates of blood from four donors. The CDR3 is 18 residues long. Per the germline V gene, CDR1 is SEHNR and CDR2 is FQNEAQ (reference sequence). Trimming pared 5 bases from V and 0 bases from J, leaving 20 bases between. Repertoires were generated with immunoSEQ multiplex PCR, while TCRdb's copy carries only in-frame clones and drops some. This table has tens of thousands of clones, roughly 96% appearing once. The chain couples TRBV7-9 to TRBJ1-5; maybe TRBD1 (5 bases). What was sequenced was T cells isolated from PBMCs. This receptor was obtained from a human donor in good health. The CDR3 here is CASSRNGTDRYSNQPQHF. DNA for the CDR3: TGTGCCAGCAGCCGAAACGGGACTGATCGTTATAGCAATCAGCCCCAGCATTTT.